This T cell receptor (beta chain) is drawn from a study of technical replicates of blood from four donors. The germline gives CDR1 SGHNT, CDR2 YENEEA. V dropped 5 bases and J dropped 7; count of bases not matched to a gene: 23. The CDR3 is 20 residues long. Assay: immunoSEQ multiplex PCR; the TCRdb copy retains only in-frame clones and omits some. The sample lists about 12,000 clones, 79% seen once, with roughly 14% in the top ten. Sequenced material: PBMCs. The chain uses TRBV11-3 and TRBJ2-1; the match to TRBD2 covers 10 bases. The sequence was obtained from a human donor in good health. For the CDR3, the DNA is TGTGCCAGCAGCCGAATAGGGGGATCGTTGGTAGCGGGAGGAGAAAATGAGCAGTTCTTC. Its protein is CASSRIGGSLVAGGENEQFF.